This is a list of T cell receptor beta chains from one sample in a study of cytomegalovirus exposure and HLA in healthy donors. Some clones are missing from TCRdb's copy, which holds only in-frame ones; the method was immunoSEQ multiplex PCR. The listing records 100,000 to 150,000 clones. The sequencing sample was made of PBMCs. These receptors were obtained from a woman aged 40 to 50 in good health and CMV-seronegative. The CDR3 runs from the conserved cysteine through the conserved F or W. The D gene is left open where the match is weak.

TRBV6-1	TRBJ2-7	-	TGTGCCAGCAGTTCACAGGGATACACCTACGAGCAGTACTTC	CASSSQGYTYEQYF
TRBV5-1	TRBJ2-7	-	TGCGCCAGCAGCTTTACGCGGTCACCCTACGAGCAGTACTTC	CASSFTRSPYEQYF
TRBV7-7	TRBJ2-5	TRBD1	TGTGCTAGCAGCCCCACAGGGACAGGGCTGGAGACCCAGTACTTC	CASSPTGTGLETQYF
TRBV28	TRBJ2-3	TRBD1	TGTGCCAGCAGTTTCACTCAAACCCCGGGACAGGGGTTTGCAGATACGCAGTATTTT	CASSFTQTPGQGFADTQYF
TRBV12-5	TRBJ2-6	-	TGTGCTAGTGGTGCAGGGGTGATCGACGGGGCCAACGTCCTGACTTTC	CASGAGVIDGANVLTF
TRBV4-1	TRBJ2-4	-	TGCGCCAGCAGCCAAGAGTTATTCCGTACCAAAAACATTCAGTACTTC	CASSQELFRTKNIQYF
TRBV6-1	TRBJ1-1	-	TGTGCCAGCGGAATAGGGGGGGTCACTGAAGCTTTCTTT	CASGIGGVTEAFF
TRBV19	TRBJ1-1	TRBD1	TGTGCCAGCGGACAGGGGGCGAACACTGAAGCTTTTTTT	CASGQGANTEAFF
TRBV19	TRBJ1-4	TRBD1	TGTGCCAGTAGTATGGGACAGGGGACACCTAATGAAAAACTGTTTTTT	CASSMGQGTPNEKLFF
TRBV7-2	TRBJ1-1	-	TGTGCCAGCAGCGAGGACTGGTCCAGGACTGAAGCTTTCTTT	CASSEDWSRTEAFF